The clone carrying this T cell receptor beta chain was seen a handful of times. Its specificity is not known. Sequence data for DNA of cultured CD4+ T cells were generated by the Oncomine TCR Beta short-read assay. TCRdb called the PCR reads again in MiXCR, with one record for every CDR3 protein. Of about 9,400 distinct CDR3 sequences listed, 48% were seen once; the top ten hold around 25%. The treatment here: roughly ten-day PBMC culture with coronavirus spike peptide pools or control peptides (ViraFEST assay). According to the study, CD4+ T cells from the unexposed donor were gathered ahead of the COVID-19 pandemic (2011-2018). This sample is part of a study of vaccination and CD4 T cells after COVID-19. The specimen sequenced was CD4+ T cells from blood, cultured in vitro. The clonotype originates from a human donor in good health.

CDR3 sequence (DNA): TGTGCCAGCAGTCCCTCTAGGGACACTGAAGCTTTCTTT. Translated: CASSPSRDTEAFF. The chain couples TRBV6-1 to TRBJ1-1, with D unclear. Looked up from germline, CDR1 is MNHNS and CDR2 is SASEGT. V gave up 5 bases and J gave up 3 bases, with 10 bases separating them. The CDR3 is made up of 13 amino acids.